A single sample is the source of the 6 T cell receptor beta chains below, sequenced in a study of blood T cell repertoires in COVID-19. The data were produced by immunoSEQ multiplex PCR, yet TCRdb's version contains in-frame clones alone and is incomplete. The repertoire includes 100,000 to 150,000 clones, nearly 90% of them detected once, and 3.8% sits in the top ten. The sample was peripheral blood. These receptors originate from a woman aged 55-69 years with COVID-19, enrolled during active disease.

J is TRBJ2-5 and V is TRBV14; D is undetermined. The CDR3 consists of 13 residues. Germline CDR1 reads SGHDN; CDR2 reads FVKESK. V was cut by 6 bases and J by 2 bases, with 10 bases left in between. The CDR3 DNA reads as TGTGCCAGCAGTTTACAGACACAAGAGACCCAGTACTTC. The encoded protein is CASSLQTQETQYF. The variable domain in full, completed from reference TRBV14 and TRBJ2-5, reads EAGVTQFPSHSVIEKGQTVTLRCDPISGHDNLYWYRRVMGKEIKFLLHFVKESKQDESGMPNNRFLAERTGGTYSTLKVQPAELEDSGVYFCASSLQTQETQYFGPGTRLLVL.

V gene TRBV18 combines with J gene TRBJ1-2, with TRBD1 identical over 9 bases. This CDR3 is 17 amino acids long. The germline V gene has CDR1 KGHSH and CDR2 LQKENI. The J segment lost 2 bases and the V segment lost 3 bases, leaving 10 bases of the junction unmatched. The CDR3 nucleotides read TGTGCCAGCTCACCCTCAATGCCGGACAGGGGAAACTATGGCTACACCTTC. Translated: CASSPSMPDRGNYGYTF.

This chain connects TRBV11-1 to TRBJ1-1; the D is unclear. The CDR3 totals 12 residues. CDR1 SGHAT and CDR2 FQDESV come from the germline V gene (reference sequence). The germline V and J ends were trimmed by 8 bases and 1 base, with 8 bases remaining between them. Here the CDR3 reads CASGLKNTEAFF. The CDR3 region has the DNA TGTGCCAGCGGACTAAAGAACACTGAAGCTTTCTTT.

The V call is TRBV5-1, the J call TRBJ2-1; 12 positions match TRBD2. This CDR3 is 16 amino acids long. With V trimmed by 4 bases and J by 7 bases, 9 bases remained unmatched. CDR1 is SGHRS, CDR2 YFSETQ, per germline. As DNA, the CDR3 is TGCGCCAGCAGCCCCTCTAGCGGGGGGGCCTCTAATGAGCAGTTCTTC. Translating gives CASSPSSGGASNEQFF.

The chain joins TRBV7-9 to TRBJ1-2; D unresolved. This CDR3 contains 17 residues. Trimming shortened V by 1 base and J by 0 bases, and 15 bases separated the two germline ends. Germline V lookup: CDR1 SEHNR, CDR2 FQNEAQ (reference sequence). The CDR3 is CASSLVGGGGTNYGYTF. The CDR3 nucleotides are TGTGCCAGCAGCTTAGTCGGAGGCGGCGGGACTAACTATGGCTACACCTTC.

The gene calls are TRBV7-2 and TRBJ1-4; D not certain. The CDR3 runs 18 residues. Per the germline V gene, CDR1 is SGHTA and CDR2 is FQGNSA. V was shortened by 3 bases and J by 1 base, with 18 bases between the two germline ends. The CDR3 DNA sequence: TGTGCCAGCAGCTTGGGCGGAGCGGTAGGAAGAACTAATGAAAAACTGTTTTTT. Translation gives CASSLGGAVGRTNEKLFF.